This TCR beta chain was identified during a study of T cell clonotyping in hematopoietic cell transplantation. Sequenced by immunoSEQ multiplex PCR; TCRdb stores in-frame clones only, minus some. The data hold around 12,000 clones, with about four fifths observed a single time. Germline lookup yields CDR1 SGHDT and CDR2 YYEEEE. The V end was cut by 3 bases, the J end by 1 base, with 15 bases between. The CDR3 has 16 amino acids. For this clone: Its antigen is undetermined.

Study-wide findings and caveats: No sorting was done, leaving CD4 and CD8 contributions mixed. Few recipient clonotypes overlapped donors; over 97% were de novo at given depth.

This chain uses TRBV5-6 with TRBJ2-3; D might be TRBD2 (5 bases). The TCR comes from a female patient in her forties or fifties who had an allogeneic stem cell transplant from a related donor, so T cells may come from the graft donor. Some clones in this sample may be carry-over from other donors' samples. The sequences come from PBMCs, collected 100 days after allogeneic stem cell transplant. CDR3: CASSSGSVWRTDTQYF. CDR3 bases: TGTGCCAGCAGCTCTGGGAGCGTCTGGCGCACAGATACGCAGTATTTT.